This T cell receptor beta chain was sequenced during a study of T cell responses to AZD1222 COVID-19 vaccine. Study-wide points: All repertoire sampling was performed exclusively after the peak T cell response.

As regards this clone: Its antigen is still unknown.

Method: immunoSEQ multiplex PCR; TCRdb's copy keeps in-frame clones and lacks some. Of roughly 140,000 clones listed, more than 75% are singletons. Germline values: CDR1 SGHRS, CDR2 YFSETQ. V dropped 0 bases and J dropped 0 bases, with 9 bases sitting between them. CDR3 length: 16 amino acids. This chain uses TRBV5-1 with TRBJ1-4; D may be TRBD1 (6 bases). The origin of this receptor is an adult in good health. The sample was peripheral blood, taken on day 0 of MenACWY control vaccination. The CDR3, as DNA: TGCGCCAGCAGCTTGGTAGGGACATCAACTAATGAAAAACTGTTTTTT. Translated, it gives CASSLVGTSTNEKLFF.